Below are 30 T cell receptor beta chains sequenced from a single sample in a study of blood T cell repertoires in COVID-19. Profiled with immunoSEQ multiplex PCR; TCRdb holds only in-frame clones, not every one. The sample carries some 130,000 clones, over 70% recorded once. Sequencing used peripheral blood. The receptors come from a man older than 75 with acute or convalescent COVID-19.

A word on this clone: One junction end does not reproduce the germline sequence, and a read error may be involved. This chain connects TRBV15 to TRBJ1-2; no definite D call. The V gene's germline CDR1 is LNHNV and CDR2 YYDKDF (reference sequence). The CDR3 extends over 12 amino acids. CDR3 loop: CATSREVGAMDF. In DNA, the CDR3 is TGTGCCACCAGCAGAGAAGTGGGAGCCATGGACTTC.

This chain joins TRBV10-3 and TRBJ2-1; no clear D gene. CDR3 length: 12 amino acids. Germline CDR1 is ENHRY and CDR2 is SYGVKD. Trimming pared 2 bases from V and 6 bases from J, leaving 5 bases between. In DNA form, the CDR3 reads TGTGCCATCAGTGAGGCGAGCAATGAGCAGTTCTTC. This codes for CAISEASNEQFF.

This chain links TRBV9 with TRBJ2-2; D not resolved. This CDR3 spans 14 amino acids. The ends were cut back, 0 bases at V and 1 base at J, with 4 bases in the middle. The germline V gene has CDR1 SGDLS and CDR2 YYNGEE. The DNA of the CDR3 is TGTGCCAGCAGCGTAGACGGGAACACCGGGGAGCTGTTTTTT. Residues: CASSVDGNTGELFF.

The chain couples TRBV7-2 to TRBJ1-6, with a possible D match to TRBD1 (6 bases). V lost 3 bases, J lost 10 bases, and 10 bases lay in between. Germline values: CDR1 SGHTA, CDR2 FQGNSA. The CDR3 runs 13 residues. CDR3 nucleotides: TGTGCCAGCAGCTTCGTGGGGGCCTCACCCCTCCACTTT. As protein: CASSFVGASPLHF.

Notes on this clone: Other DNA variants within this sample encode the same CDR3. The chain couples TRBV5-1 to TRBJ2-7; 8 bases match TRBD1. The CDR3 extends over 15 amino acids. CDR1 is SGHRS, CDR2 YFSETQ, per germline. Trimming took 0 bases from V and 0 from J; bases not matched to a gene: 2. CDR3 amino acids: CASSLGQGASYEQYF. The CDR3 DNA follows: TGCGCCAGCAGCTTGGGTCAGGGGGCCTCCTACGAGCAGTACTTC.

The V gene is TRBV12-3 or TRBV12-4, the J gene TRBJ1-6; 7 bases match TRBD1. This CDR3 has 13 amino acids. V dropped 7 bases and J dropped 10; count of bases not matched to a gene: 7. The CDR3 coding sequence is TGTGCCAGCACCAGGGACAGCTTCTCACCCCTCCACTTT. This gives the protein CASTRDSFSPLHF.

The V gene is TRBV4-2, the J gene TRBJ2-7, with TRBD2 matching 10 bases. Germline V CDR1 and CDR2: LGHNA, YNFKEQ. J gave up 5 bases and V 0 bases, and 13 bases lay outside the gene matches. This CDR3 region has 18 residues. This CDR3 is CASSQDDGGAGGLNEQYF. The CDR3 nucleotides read TGTGCCAGCAGCCAAGATGATGGTGGAGCGGGGGGGCTCAACGAGCAGTACTTC.

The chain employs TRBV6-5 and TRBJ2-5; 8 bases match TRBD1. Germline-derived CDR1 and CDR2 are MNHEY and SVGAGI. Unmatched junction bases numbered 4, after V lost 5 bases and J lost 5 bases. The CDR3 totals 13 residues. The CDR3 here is CASSHRDRETQYF. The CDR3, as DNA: TGTGCCAGCAGTCACCGGGACAGGGAGACCCAGTACTTC.

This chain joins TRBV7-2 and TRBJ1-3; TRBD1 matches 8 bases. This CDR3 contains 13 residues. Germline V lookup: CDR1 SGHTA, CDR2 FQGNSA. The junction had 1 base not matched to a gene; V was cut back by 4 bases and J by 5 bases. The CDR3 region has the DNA TGTGCCAGCAGCTGGGACAGGAGAAACACCATATATTTT. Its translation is CASSWDRRNTIYF.

CDR3 bases: TGTGCCAGCAGCCCGGGTAATACGCAGTATTTT. This translates into CASSPGNTQYF. The chain links TRBV5-4 to TRBJ2-3; D not certain. This CDR3 has 11 amino acids. V was trimmed by 4 bases and J by 7 bases, leaving 7 bases between them. CDR1 and CDR2 from the germline V gene are SGHNT and YYREEE (reference sequence). The full variable domain, with the rest looked up from reference TRBV5-4 and TRBJ2-3, is ETGVTQSPTHLIKTRGQQVTLRCSSQSGHNTVSWYQQALGQGPQFIFQYYREEENGRGNFPPRFSGLQFPNYSSELNVNALELDDSALYLCASSPGNTQYFGPGTRLTVL.

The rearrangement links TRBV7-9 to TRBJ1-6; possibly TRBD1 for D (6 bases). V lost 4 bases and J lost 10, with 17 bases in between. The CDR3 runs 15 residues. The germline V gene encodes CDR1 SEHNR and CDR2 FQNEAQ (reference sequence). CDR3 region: CASSSGGGAGSPLHF. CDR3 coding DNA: TGTGCCAGCAGCTCCGGTGGGGGGGCTGGGTCACCCCTCCACTTT.

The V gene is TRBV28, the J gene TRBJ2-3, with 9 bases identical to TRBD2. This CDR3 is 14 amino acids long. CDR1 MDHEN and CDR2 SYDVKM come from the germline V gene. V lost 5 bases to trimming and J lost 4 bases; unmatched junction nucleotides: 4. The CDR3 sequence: CASSASGEADTQYF. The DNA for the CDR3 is TGTGCCAGCAGTGCTAGCGGGGAAGCAGATACGCAGTATTTT.

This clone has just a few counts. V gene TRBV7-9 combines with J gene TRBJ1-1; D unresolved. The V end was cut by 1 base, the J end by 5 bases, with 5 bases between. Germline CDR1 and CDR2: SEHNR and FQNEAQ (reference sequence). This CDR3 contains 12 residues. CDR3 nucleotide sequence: TGTGCCAGCAGCTTAGTAGAAACTGAAGCTTTCTTT. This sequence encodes CASSLVETEAFF.

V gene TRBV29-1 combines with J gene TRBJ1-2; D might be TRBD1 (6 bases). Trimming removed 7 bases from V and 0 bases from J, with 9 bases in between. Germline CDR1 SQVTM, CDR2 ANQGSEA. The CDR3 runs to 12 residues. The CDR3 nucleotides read TGCAGCGCTGGGACATCTAACTATGGCTACACCTTC. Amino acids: CSAGTSNYGYTF.

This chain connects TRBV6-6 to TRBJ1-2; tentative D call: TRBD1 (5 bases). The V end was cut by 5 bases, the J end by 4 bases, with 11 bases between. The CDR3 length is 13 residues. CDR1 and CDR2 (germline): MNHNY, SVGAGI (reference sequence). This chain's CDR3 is CASSTQESYGYTF. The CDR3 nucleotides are TGTGCCAGCAGTACACAGGAATCCTATGGCTACACCTTC.

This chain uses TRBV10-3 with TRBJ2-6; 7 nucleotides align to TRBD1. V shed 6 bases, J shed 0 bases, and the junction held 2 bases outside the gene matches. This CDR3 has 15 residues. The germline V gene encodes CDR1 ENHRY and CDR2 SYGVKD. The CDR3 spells CAISRQGSGANVLTF. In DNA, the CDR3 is TGTGCCATCAGCCGACAGGGCTCTGGGGCCAACGTCCTGACTTTC.

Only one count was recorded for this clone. The CDR3 loop reads CASSLGEAGSTDTQYF. CDR3 coding DNA: TGCGCCAGCAGCTTGGGCGAAGCGGGTAGCACAGATACGCAGTATTTT. The V gene is TRBV5-1, the J gene TRBJ2-3, with D possibly TRBD2 on 6 matching bases. V lost 0 bases, J lost 0 bases, and 11 bases lay in between. CDR1 and CDR2 (germline): SGHRS, YFSETQ. This CDR3 region has 16 residues.

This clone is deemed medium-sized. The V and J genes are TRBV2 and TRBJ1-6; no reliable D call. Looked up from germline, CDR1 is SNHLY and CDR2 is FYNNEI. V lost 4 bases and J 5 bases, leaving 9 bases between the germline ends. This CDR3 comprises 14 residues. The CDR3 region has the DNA TGTGCCAGCAGTGTATCCGGGGATAATTCACCCCTCCACTTT. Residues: CASSVSGDNSPLHF.

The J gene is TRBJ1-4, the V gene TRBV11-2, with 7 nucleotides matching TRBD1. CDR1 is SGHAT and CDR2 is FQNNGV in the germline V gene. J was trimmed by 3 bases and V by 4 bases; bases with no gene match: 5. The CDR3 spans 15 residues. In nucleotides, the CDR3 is TGTGCCAGCAGCTCTGGACAGGTTTCTAATGAAAAACTGTTTTTT. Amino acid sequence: CASSSGQVSNEKLFF. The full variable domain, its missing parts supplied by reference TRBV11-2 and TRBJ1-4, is EAGVAQSPRYKIIEKRQSVAFWCNPISGHATLYWYQQILGQGPKLLIQFQNNGVVDDSQLPKDRFSAERLKGVDSTLKIQPAKLEDSAVYLCASSSGQVSNEKLFFGSGTQLSVL.

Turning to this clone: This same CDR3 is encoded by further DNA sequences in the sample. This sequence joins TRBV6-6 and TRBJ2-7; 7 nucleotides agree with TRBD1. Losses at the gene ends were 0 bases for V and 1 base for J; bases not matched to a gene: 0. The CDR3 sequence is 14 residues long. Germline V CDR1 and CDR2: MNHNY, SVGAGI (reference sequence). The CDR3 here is CASSYSGQSYEQYF. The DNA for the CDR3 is TGTGCCAGCAGTTACTCGGGACAGTCCTACGAGCAGTACTTC.

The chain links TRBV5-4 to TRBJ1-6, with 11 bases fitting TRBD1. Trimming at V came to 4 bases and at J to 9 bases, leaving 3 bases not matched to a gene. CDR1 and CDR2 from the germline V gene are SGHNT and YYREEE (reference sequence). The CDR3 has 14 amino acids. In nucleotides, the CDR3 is TGTGCCAGCAGCCAGGACAGGGGGCGTTCACCCCTCCACTTT. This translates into CASSQDRGRSPLHF.

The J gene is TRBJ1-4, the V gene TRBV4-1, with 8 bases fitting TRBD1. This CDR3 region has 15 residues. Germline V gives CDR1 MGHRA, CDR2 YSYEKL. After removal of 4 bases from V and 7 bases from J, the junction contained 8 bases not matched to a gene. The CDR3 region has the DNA TGCGCCAGCAGCCGCGACAGGGGCGCACCTGAAAAACTGTTTTTT. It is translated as CASSRDRGAPEKLFF.

DNA for the CDR3: TGTGCCAGCAGTACCAGGGGGACAGGAGCCTTCGAGCAGTACTTC. Translation: CASSTRGTGAFEQYF. The V gene is TRBV6-2 or TRBV6-3, the J gene TRBJ2-7, with 8 positions matching TRBD1. V was clipped by 5 bases and J by 6 bases; unmatched bases: 12. The V gene's germline CDR1 is MNHEY and CDR2 SVGEGT. This CDR3 has 15 amino acids.

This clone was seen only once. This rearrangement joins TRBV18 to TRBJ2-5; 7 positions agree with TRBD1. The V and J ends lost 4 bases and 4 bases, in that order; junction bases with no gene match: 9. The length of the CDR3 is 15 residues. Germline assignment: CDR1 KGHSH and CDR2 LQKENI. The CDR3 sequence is CASSLQTGPPETQYF. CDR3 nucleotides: TGTGCCAGCTCACTTCAGACAGGGCCCCCAGAGACCCAGTACTTC.

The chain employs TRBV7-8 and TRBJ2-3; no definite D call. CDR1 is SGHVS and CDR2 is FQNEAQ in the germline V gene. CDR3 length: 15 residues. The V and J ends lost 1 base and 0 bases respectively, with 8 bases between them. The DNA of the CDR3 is TGTGCCAGCAGCTTAGATCAAGCGAGCACAGATACGCAGTATTTT. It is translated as CASSLDQASTDTQYF.

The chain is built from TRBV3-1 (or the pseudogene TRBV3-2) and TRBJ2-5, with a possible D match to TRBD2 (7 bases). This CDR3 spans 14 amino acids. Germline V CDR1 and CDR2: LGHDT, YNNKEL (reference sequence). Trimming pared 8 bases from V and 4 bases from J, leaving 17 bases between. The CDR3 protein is CASGGALKGETQYF. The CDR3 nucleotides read TGTGCCAGCGGGGGGGCCTTGAAGGGAGAGACCCAGTACTTC.

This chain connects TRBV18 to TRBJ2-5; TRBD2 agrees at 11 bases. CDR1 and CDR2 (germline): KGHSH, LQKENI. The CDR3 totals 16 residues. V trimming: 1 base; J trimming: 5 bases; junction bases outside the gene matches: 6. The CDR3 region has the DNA TGTGCCAGCTCACCACGCACGTCTAGCGGGGGGGAGACCCAGTACTTC. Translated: CASSPRTSSGGETQYF.

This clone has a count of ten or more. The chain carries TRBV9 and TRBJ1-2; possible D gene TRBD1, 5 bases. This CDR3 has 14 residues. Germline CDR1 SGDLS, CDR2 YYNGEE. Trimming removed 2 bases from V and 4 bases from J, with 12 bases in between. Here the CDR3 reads CASSVARESYGYTF. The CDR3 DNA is TGTGCCAGCAGCGTCGCCAGGGAATCCTATGGCTACACCTTC.

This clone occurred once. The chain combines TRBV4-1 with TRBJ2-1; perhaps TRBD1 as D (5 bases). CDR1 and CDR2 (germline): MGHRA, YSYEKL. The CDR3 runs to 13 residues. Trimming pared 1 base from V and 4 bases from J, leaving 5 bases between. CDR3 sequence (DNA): TGCGCCAGCAGCCAAGGACAGTACAATGAGCAGTTCTTC. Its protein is CASSQGQYNEQFF.

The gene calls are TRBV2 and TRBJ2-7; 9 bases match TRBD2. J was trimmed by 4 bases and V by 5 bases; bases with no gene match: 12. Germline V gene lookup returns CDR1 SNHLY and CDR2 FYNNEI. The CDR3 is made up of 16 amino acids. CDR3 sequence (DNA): TGTGCCAGCAGTCCCGCCTTTGCGGGGGGGCGTTACGAGCAGTACTTC. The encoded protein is CASSPAFAGGRYEQYF.